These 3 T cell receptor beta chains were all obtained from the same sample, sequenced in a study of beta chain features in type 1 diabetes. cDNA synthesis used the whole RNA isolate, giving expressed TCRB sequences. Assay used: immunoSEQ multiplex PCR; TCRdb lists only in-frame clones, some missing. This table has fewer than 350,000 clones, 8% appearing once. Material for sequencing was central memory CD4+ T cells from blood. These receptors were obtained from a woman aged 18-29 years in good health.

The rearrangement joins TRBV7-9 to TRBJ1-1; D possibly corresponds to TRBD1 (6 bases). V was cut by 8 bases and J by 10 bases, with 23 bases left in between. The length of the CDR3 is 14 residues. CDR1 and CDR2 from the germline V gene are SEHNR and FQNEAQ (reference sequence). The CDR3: CASLRDTLGPGAFF. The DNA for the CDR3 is TGTGCCAGCCTGCGGGACACCCTGGGCCCTGGAGCTTTCTTT.

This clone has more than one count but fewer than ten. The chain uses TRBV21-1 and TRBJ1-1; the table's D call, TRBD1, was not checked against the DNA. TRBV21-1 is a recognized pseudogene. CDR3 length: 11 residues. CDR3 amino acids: CASSKDREAFF. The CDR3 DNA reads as TGTGCCAGCAGCAAAGACAGGGAAGCTTTCTTT.

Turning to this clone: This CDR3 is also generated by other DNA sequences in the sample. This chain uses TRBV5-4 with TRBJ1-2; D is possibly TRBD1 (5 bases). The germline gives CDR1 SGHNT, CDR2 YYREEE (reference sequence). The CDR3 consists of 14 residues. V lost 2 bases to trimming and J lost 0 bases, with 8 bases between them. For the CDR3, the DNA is TGTGCCAGCAGCTTAGACAGAACTAACTATGGCTACACCTTC. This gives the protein CASSLDRTNYGYTF.